These 7 T cell receptor beta chains came from one sample sequenced in a study of blood T cell repertoires in COVID-19. The data were produced by immunoSEQ multiplex PCR, yet TCRdb's version contains in-frame clones alone and is incomplete. The sample has some 230,000 clones, roughly 85% seen once. Material: peripheral blood. The receptor source for this set is a man aged 35-49 years with acute or convalescent COVID-19.

This chain links TRBV5-1 with TRBJ2-7; weak D call: TRBD2 (5 bases). The CDR3 covers 13 residues. Germline V lookup: CDR1 SGHRS, CDR2 YFSETQ. Trimming removed 4 bases at V and 3 bases at J, with 11 bases between. CDR3 loop: CASSKSDFYEQYF. Written as DNA, the CDR3 is TGCGCCAGCAGCAAGTCGGACTTCTACGAGCAGTACTTC.

The chain carries TRBV28 and TRBJ1-2; no firm D call. Deletions cut 2 bases from V and 6 bases from J, with 7 bases between. The CDR3 runs 12 residues. The germline CDR1 and CDR2 sequences are MDHEN and SYDVKM. The CDR3 reads CASSLVADGYTF. The CDR3 nucleotides are TGTGCCAGCAGTTTAGTGGCAGATGGCTACACCTTC.

The gene calls are TRBV7-9 and TRBJ2-3, with D perhaps TRBD2 (6 bases). The germline CDR1 and CDR2 sequences are SEHNR and FQNEAQ (reference sequence). CDR3 size: 16 residues. V lost 5 bases, J lost 4 bases, and 19 bases lay in between. Here the CDR3 DNA reads TGTGCCAGCAGCCCCCAGGGACTCCGGAGGTCAGATACGCAGTATTTT. This codes for CASSPQGLRRSDTQYF.

The V gene is TRBV27, the J gene TRBJ1-2, with D maybe TRBD1 (6 bases). CDR3 length equals 15 residues. V gave up 2 bases and J gave up 2 bases, with 12 bases separating them. Per germline, CDR1 MNHEY and CDR2 SMNVEV (reference sequence). The CDR3 here is CASSLLGTNNYGYTF. The CDR3 DNA sequence: TGTGCCAGCAGTTTACTGGGGACAAACAACTATGGCTACACCTTC.

This clone showed up just once. The rearrangement links TRBV5-1 to TRBJ2-3; 9 nucleotides align to TRBD1. J was trimmed by 3 bases and V by 4 bases; bases with no gene match: 6. The germline V gene has CDR1 SGHRS and CDR2 YFSETQ. The CDR3 is made up of 15 amino acids. The CDR3 nucleotides are TGCGCCAGCAGCCCGGGACAGGGACCAACAGATACGCAGTATTTT. It codes for CASSPGQGPTDTQYF.

V and J are TRBV25-1 and TRBJ2-3; D gene uncertain. With 5 bases removed from V and 7 bases from J, the gap between germline ends came to 13 bases. From germline, CDR1 is MGHDK and CDR2 SYGVNS. This CDR3 contains 13 residues. The CDR3, as DNA: TGTGCCAGCAGTTTTTCAGGTAGTAATACGCAGTATTTT. Translating gives CASSFSGSNTQYF.

The chain links TRBV30 to TRBJ2-1; 9 nucleotides agree with TRBD2. Trimming cost V 4 bases and J 6 bases; bases outside gene matches: 10. Per germline, CDR1 GTSNPN and CDR2 SVGIG (reference sequence). The length of the CDR3 is 15 residues. This CDR3 is CAWTHLSGGFNEQFF. CDR3 DNA sequence: TGTGCCTGGACCCACCTTAGCGGGGGCTTCAATGAGCAGTTCTTC. Full variable domain (rest looked up from reference TRBV30 and TRBJ2-1): SQTIHQWPATLVQPVGSPLSLECTVEGTSNPNLYWYRQAAGRGLQLLFYSVGIGQISSEVPQNLSASRPQDRQFILSSKKLLLSDSGFYLCAWTHLSGGFNEQFFGPGTRLTVL.